This passage covers 28 T cell receptor beta chains from one sample sequenced in a study of blood T cell repertoires in COVID-19. Assay: immunoSEQ multiplex PCR; the TCRdb copy retains only in-frame clones and omits some. The data contain about 170,000 clones, about 88% of them singletons. Sequencing input: peripheral blood. Receptor source: a man aged 45-65 years who had recovered from COVID-19.

This rearrangement joins TRBV29-1 to TRBJ2-4; D is perhaps TRBD1 (6 bases). Trimming left V 8 bases short and J 1 base short, with 18 bases between. This CDR3 is 15 amino acids long. In germline, CDR1 is SQVTM, CDR2 ANQGSEA. CDR3 nucleotide sequence: TGCAGCCCCTACAGGGACGCGAGGGCCAAAAACATTCAGTACTTC. Translating it yields CSPYRDARAKNIQYF.

The chain uses TRBV28 and TRBJ2-7; 10 nucleotides agree with TRBD1. Germline CDR1 reads MDHEN; CDR2 reads SYDVKM. Germline trimming cut 8 bases from V and 3 bases from J; bases unmatched to any gene: 10. This CDR3 comprises 15 residues. This CDR3 is CASLGWDRGIYEQYF. CDR3 nucleotides: TGTGCCAGCCTGGGCTGGGACAGGGGCATCTACGAGCAGTACTTC.

V is TRBV4-1 and J is TRBJ2-5, with 8 bases that match TRBD2. The CDR3 runs 17 residues. Germline CDR1 and CDR2: MGHRA and YSYEKL. V dropped 0 bases and J dropped 5; count of bases not matched to a gene: 11. CDR3 amino acids: CASSQDWASGWGETQYF. Here the CDR3 DNA reads TGCGCCAGCAGCCAAGATTGGGCTAGCGGGTGGGGGGAGACCCAGTACTTC.

This chain joins TRBV5-6 and TRBJ2-1; perhaps TRBD1 as D (6 bases). CDR1 and CDR2 (germline): SGHDT, YYEEEE. V gave up 4 bases and J gave up 5 bases, with 10 bases separating them. The CDR3 spans 13 residues. The CDR3 sequence: CASSIQGHNEQFF. In DNA form, the CDR3 reads TGTGCCAGCAGCATACAGGGACACAATGAGCAGTTCTTC.

The chain joins TRBV2 to TRBJ1-4; TRBD1 is a possible D gene (5 bases). Trimming shortened V by 5 bases and J by 3 bases, and 13 bases separated the two germline ends. The CDR3 is 15 residues long. CDR1 and CDR2 (germline): SNHLY, FYNNEI. The CDR3 region has the DNA TGTGCCAGCAGTCTGTTGCGGGGCCCTAATGAAAAACTGTTTTTT. It encodes CASSLLRGPNEKLFF.

The J gene is TRBJ1-1, the V gene TRBV5-1; D remains unclear. Deletions cut 2 bases from V and 4 bases from J, with 6 bases between. The CDR3 is 12 residues long. Germline V gives CDR1 SGHRS, CDR2 YFSETQ. The CDR3 nucleotides read TGCGCCAGCAGCTTATCACTCACTGAAGCTTTCTTT. Protein: CASSLSLTEAFF. Filled out from reference TRBV5-1 and TRBJ1-1, the complete variable domain reads KAGVTQTPRYLIKTRGQQVTLSCSPISGHRSVSWYQQTPGQGLQFLFEYFSETQRNKGNFPGRFSGRQFSNSRSEMNVSTLELGDSALYLCASSLSLTEAFFGQGTRLTVV.

This sequence joins TRBV7-3 and TRBJ2-3; possibly TRBD1 for D (5 bases). CDR1 is SGHTA, CDR2 FQGTGA, per germline. CDR3 size: 15 residues. The V end lost 5 bases, the J end lost 2 bases, and 14 bases lay between the germline ends. DNA for the CDR3: TGTGCCAGCAGCCCCATCGGACATTCCACAGATACGCAGTATTTT. Its translation: CASSPIGHSTDTQYF.

V usage is TRBV5-1 and J usage is TRBJ2-3, with D possibly matching TRBD1 (5 bases). V lost 4 bases and J 0 bases, leaving 12 bases between the germline ends. The CDR3 extends over 15 amino acids. Germline CDR1 reads SGHRS; CDR2 reads YFSETQ. CDR3 nucleotides: TGCGCCAGCAGCGTCCAGGGTTTAAGCACAGATACGCAGTATTTT. Amino acid sequence: CASSVQGLSTDTQYF.

The rearrangement uses TRBV10-3 and TRBJ1-3; D possibly corresponds to TRBD1 (6 bases). V dropped 2 bases and J dropped 0 bases, with 11 bases sitting between them. This CDR3 region has 16 residues. Germline V gene sequence: CDR1 ENHRY, CDR2 SYGVKD. CDR3 sequence: CAISEDGQISGNTIYF. CDR3 bases: TGTGCCATCAGTGAGGATGGACAGATCTCTGGAAACACCATATATTTT.

This clone has only one observation. The chain employs TRBV19 and TRBJ1-1; a possible D gene is TRBD1 (6 bases). The CDR3 length is 16 residues. Per the germline V gene, CDR1 is LNHDA and CDR2 is SQIVND (reference sequence). Trimming stripped 5 bases from V and 4 bases from J, with 20 bases between. In DNA form, the CDR3 reads TGTGCCAGTAGTGCCCGGACAGCCTTCACGGGCACTGAAGCTTTCTTT. As protein: CASSARTAFTGTEAFF.

The DNA for the CDR3 is TGTGCCAGCAGTACCCGGGGTATCGGTGGCTACACCTTC. Translating it yields CASSTRGIGGYTF. This chain connects TRBV6-1 to TRBJ1-2, with unresolved D. CDR1 MNHNS and CDR2 SASEGT come from the germline V gene. Trimming left V 5 bases short and J 7 bases short, with 14 bases between. This CDR3 has 13 residues.

V is TRBV3-1 (or the pseudogene TRBV3-2) and J is TRBJ1-3; D remains unclear. The CDR3 extends over 15 amino acids. Trimming removed 0 bases at V and 2 bases at J, with 8 bases between. Germline CDR1 is LGHDT and CDR2 is YNNKEL (reference sequence). The CDR3 DNA follows: TGTGCCAGCAGCCAAGACAGACTGACTGGAAACACCATATATTTT. Translated, it gives CASSQDRLTGNTIYF.

With respect to this clone: At the DNA level, this CDR3 is encoded by other sequences in the same sample as well. The chain carries TRBV7-2 and TRBJ2-1; TRBD2 matches 12 bases. The V and J ends lost 1 base and 6 bases, in that order; junction bases with no gene match: 4. This CDR3 is 16 amino acids long. The germline V gene encodes CDR1 SGHTA and CDR2 FQGNSA. The CDR3 region is CASSLGLAGGLNEQFF. As DNA, the CDR3 is TGTGCCAGCAGCTTAGGGCTAGCGGGGGGGCTCAATGAGCAGTTCTTC.

This clone was counted only a few times. The rearrangement links TRBV7-2 to TRBJ2-2; a weak D match, TRBD1 (5 bases). V was clipped by 1 base and J by 0 bases, with 6 bases between them. In germline, CDR1 is SGHTA, CDR2 FQGNSA. This CDR3 is 15 amino acids long. The CDR3 sequence is CASSLGQPNTGELFF. In nucleotides, the CDR3 is TGTGCCAGCAGCTTAGGACAGCCGAACACCGGGGAGCTGTTTTTT.

This clone was seen more than once but under ten times. V gene TRBV5-1 combines with J gene TRBJ2-7; the match to TRBD2 covers 9 bases. CDR3 length: 17 residues. CDR1 is SGHRS and CDR2 is YFSETQ in the germline V gene. J gave up 4 bases and V 4 bases, and 15 bases lay outside the gene matches. This CDR3 is CASSPITASGGRYEQYF. The CDR3 DNA sequence: TGCGCCAGCAGCCCCATAACAGCCAGCGGGGGGAGGTACGAGCAGTACTTC.

V usage is TRBV6-2 or TRBV6-3 and J usage is TRBJ2-7; TRBD1 agrees at 8 bases. Germline V gene sequence: CDR1 MNHEY, CDR2 SVGEGT. The CDR3 extends over 14 amino acids. After removal of 2 bases from V and 4 bases from J, the junction contained 4 bases not matched to a gene. Written as DNA, the CDR3 is TGTGCCAGCAGTTACCGACAGGGGAATTACGAGCAGTACTTC. Translation gives CASSYRQGNYEQYF.

The chain employs TRBV6-5 and TRBJ2-2; 8 bases align to TRBD1. Germline V gives CDR1 MNHEY, CDR2 SVGAGI. V shed 6 bases, J shed 2 bases, and the junction held 5 bases outside the gene matches. The length of the CDR3 is 15 residues. The CDR3 sequence is CASSPGQVNTGELFF. The CDR3 nucleotides are TGTGCCAGCAGCCCGGGACAGGTCAACACCGGGGAGCTGTTTTTT.

The chain recombines TRBV6-2 or TRBV6-3 with TRBJ2-7; 8 bases match TRBD2. V shed 3 bases and J 0 bases; nucleotides not matched to a gene: 7. The CDR3 extends over 16 amino acids. From germline, CDR1 is MNHEY and CDR2 SVGEGT. The CDR3 bases are TGTGCCAGCAGTTATCCCAGCGGGGGCTCCTCCTACGAGCAGTACTTC. This encodes CASSYPSGGSSYEQYF.

The rearrangement links TRBV2 to TRBJ2-3; D uncertain. V lost 3 bases and J lost 2, with 9 bases in between. This CDR3 spans 14 amino acids. Germline V gene lookup returns CDR1 SNHLY and CDR2 FYNNEI. For the CDR3, the DNA is TGTGCCAGCAGTGACAGTTTCCTCACAGATACGCAGTATTTT. Translated, it gives CASSDSFLTDTQYF.

The V and J genes are TRBV11-2 and TRBJ2-3; D call uncertain. Germline CDR1 and CDR2: SGHAT and FQNNGV. This CDR3 has 15 residues. V was trimmed by 5 bases and J by 0 bases, leaving 12 bases between them. CDR3 DNA: TGTGCCAGCAGCCCTATAAAGACTAGCACAGATACGCAGTATTTT. Translation: CASSPIKTSTDTQYF.

V is TRBV5-6 and J is TRBJ1-4; 11 bases are a match to TRBD1. Germline V CDR1 and CDR2: SGHDT, YYEEEE. The V segment lost 4 bases and the J segment 8 bases; nucleotides outside the gene matches: 7. The CDR3 covers 15 residues. Here the CDR3 reads CASSPKGQGEEKLFF. The CDR3 DNA is TGTGCCAGCAGCCCTAAGGGACAGGGGGAAGAAAAACTGTTTTTT. The full variable domain, completed using reference TRBV5-6 and TRBJ1-4, is DAGVTQSPTHLIKTRGQQVTLRCSPKSGHDTVSWYQQALGQGPQFIFQYYEEEERQRGNFPDRFSGHQFPNYSSELNVNALLLGDSALYLCASSPKGQGEEKLFFGSGTQLSVL.

The chain recombines TRBV2 with TRBJ2-7; weak D call: TRBD1 (6 bases). Trimming took 6 bases from V and 2 from J, leaving 8 bases between them. The germline V gene encodes CDR1 SNHLY and CDR2 FYNNEI. The CDR3 loop spans 12 amino acids. For the CDR3, the DNA is TGTGCCAGCAGGGCAGGGGCCTACGAGCAGTACTTC. This sequence encodes CASRAGAYEQYF.

The chain combines TRBV5-1 with TRBJ2-7; TRBD2 might be the D (6 bases). V dropped 0 bases and J dropped 3 bases, with 13 bases sitting between them. CDR3 length equals 15 residues. Germline values: CDR1 SGHRS, CDR2 YFSETQ. The CDR3, as DNA: TGCGCCAGCAGCTTGGAGACGGGAGCGTTCTACGAGCAGTACTTC. Translation: CASSLETGAFYEQYF.

This chain links TRBV5-1 with TRBJ1-3; D perhaps matches TRBD1 (6 bases). The V gene's germline CDR1 is SGHRS and CDR2 YFSETQ. V was shortened by 4 bases and J by 0 bases, with 11 bases between the two germline ends. The CDR3 length is 15 residues. The DNA of the CDR3 is TGCGCCAGCAGCGAAGGACAGAACTCTGGAAACACCATATATTTT. It specifies CASSEGQNSGNTIYF.

The DNA for the CDR3 is TGTGCCAGCAGTTATACTGGACATACCTACGAGCAGTACTTC. This translates into CASSYTGHTYEQYF. The chain carries TRBV6-5 and TRBJ2-7; tentative D call: TRBD1 (5 bases). CDR3 length equals 14 residues. V shed 3 bases and J shed 2 bases, with 11 bases lying between them. Germline lookup yields CDR1 MNHEY and CDR2 SVGAGI.

This chain connects TRBV6-5 to TRBJ1-1, with D tentatively TRBD1 (5 bases). The CDR3 runs to 13 residues. Trimming took off 7 bases at V and 5 bases at J, with 14 bases between the two ends. In germline, CDR1 is MNHEY, CDR2 SVGAGI. In nucleotides, the CDR3 is TGTGCCAGCACCTCACCCGGGGGGACTGAAGCTTTCTTT. Its translation: CASTSPGGTEAFF.

V and J are TRBV15 and TRBJ2-7; 7 nucleotides agree with TRBD2. This CDR3 region has 11 residues. Trimming took 8 bases from V and 3 from J; bases not matched to a gene: 1. Germline V gene data show CDR1 as LNHNV and CDR2 as YYDKDF (reference sequence). CDR3 in DNA: TGTGCCACCGGGGGGGGCTACGAGCAGTACTTC. This codes for CATGGGYEQYF.

V gene TRBV3-1 (or the pseudogene TRBV3-2) combines with J gene TRBJ2-7, with TRBD1 as a possible D gene (6 bases). Germline V gene lookup returns CDR1 LGHDT and CDR2 YNNKEL (reference sequence). The length of the CDR3 is 15 residues. Trimming removed 5 bases at V and 7 bases at J, with 21 bases between. The CDR3 protein is CASSTEGGPSREQYF. The CDR3 DNA is TGTGCCAGCAGCACCGAAGGGGGACCCAGCCGGGAGCAGTACTTC.